This T cell receptor (beta chain) was observed in a study of blood T cells in healthy people across ages. As regards this clonotype: Its antigen is unknown.

The germline V gene encodes CDR1 LGHDT and CDR2 YNNKEL (reference sequence). The CDR3 totals 17 residues. Trimming cost V 0 bases and J 2 bases, with 17 bases left between them. Sample-barcoded 5' priming and a J-beta primer mix drove a second PCR of roughly 6 to 12 cycles. TCRdb used MiXCR to reprocess the 5' RACE reads, holding one entry per CDR3 protein. The repertoire consists of 1.5 million to 2 million distinct CDR3 sequences, with 40% to 55% occurring once and the leading ten covering more than 2%. Findings of the study overall: It was the long-lived donors that had more naive CD4+ cells and higher diversity than aged donors.

Per sample, at least 5 micrograms of total RNA were extracted. The receptor's source is a middle-aged woman in good health. The sequencing input was blood. The chain is built from TRBV3-1 and TRBJ2-7; D not resolved. In DNA form, the CDR3 reads TGTGCCAGCAGCCAAGAGGTCCTCGGGCTGGAAACCTACGAGCAGTACTTC. Protein: CASSQEVLGLETYEQYF.